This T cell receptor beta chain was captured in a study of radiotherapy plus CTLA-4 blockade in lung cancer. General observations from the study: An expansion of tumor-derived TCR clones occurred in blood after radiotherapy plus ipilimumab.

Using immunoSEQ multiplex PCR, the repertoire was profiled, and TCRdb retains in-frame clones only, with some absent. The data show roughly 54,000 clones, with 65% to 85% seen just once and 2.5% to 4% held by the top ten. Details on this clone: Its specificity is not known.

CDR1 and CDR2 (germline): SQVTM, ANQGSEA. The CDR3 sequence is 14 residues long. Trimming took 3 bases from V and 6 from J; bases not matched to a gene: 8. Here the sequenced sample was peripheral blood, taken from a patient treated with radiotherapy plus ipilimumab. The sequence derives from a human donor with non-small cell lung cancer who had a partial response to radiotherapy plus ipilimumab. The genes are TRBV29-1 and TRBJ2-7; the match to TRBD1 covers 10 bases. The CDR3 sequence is CSVEDGTGVGEQYF. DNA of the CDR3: TGCAGCGTTGAGGATGGGACAGGGGTTGGCGAGCAGTACTTC.